This T cell receptor (beta chain) was observed in a study of blood T cell repertoires in COVID-19. Libraries were prepared by immunoSEQ multiplex PCR; TCRdb keeps only in-frame clonotypes and omits some of them. This table has about 100,000 clones, around 79% appearing once. Deletions cut 6 bases from V and 1 base from J, with 7 bases between. Per germline, CDR1 SNHLY and CDR2 FYNNEI. This CDR3 region has 13 residues. This chain uses TRBV2 with TRBJ1-5, with D tentatively TRBD1 (6 bases). Sequenced input: peripheral blood. The receptor's source is a woman of 80 years or more with active or convalescent COVID-19. CDR3 in amino acids: CASSDRSNQPQHF. CDR3 coding DNA: TGTGCCAGCAGCGACAGGAGCAATCAGCCCCAGCATTTT.